The 26 T cell receptor beta chains presented below share a single source sample, sequenced in a study of OX40 agonist ivuxolimab in advanced cancers. Libraries were prepared by immunoSEQ multiplex PCR; TCRdb keeps only in-frame clonotypes and omits some of them. The sample lists 100,000 to 130,000 clones; under 95% were seen once. Sample: CD4+ or CD8+ T cells sorted from blood, taken in a trial of the OX40 agonist ivuxolimab. These TCRs come from an adult with an advanced solid tumor such as melanoma, head and neck, liver or kidney cancer.

The chain carries TRBV18 and TRBJ1-5; the match to TRBD1 covers 8 bases. V lost 4 bases and J lost 2; bases outside the gene matches: 4. The CDR3 consists of 15 residues. CDR1 KGHSH and CDR2 LQKENI come from the germline V gene. The CDR3 region has the DNA TGTGCCAGCTCACGCGGACAGGGAGGCAATCAGCCCCAGCATTTT. It encodes CASSRGQGGNQPQHF.

The chain uses TRBV28 and TRBJ1-1; maybe TRBD1 (6 bases). V lost 6 bases and J lost 2, with 16 bases in between. CDR1 is MDHEN, CDR2 SYDVKM, per germline. The CDR3 is made up of 15 amino acids. CDR3 coding DNA: TGTGCCAGCAGGTCCCCAGGGGACCCAAACACTGAAGCTTTCTTT. Its protein is CASRSPGDPNTEAFF. Based on the CDR3 plus reference TRBV28 and TRBJ1-1, the full variable domain is DVKVTQSSRYLVKRTGEKVFLECVQDMDHENMFWYRQDPGLGLRLIYFSYDVKMKEKGDIPEGYSVSREKKERFSLILESASTNQTSMYLCASRSPGDPNTEAFFGQGTRLTVV.

The chain has TRBV7-9 and TRBJ2-3, with unresolved D. CDR1 is SEHNR, CDR2 FQNEAQ, per germline (reference sequence). Trimming cost V 5 bases and J 13 bases, with 16 bases left between them. This CDR3 has 12 amino acids. The CDR3 coding sequence is TGTGCCAGCAGCACAGATGCGAGGTCTAAGTATTTT. Protein sequence: CASSTDARSKYF.

This clone was observed a single time. The chain links TRBV28 to TRBJ2-7; D tentatively reads TRBD1 or TRBD2 (5 bases each). This CDR3 contains 15 residues. CDR1 and CDR2 (germline): MDHEN, SYDVKM. V dropped 7 bases and J dropped 1 base, with 17 bases sitting between them. As DNA, the CDR3 is TGTGCCAGCACAGTCCCCGGGGCCGGATCCTACGAGCAGTACTTC. Amino acids: CASTVPGAGSYEQYF.

V usage is TRBV20-1 and J usage is TRBJ2-3; D gene ambiguous. V was clipped by 4 bases and J by 6 bases, with 8 bases between them. The CDR3 has 11 residues. Germline-derived CDR1 and CDR2 are DFQATT and SNEGSKA (reference sequence). CDR3 sequence reads: CSAKHSDTQYF. The CDR3 DNA is TGCAGTGCTAAGCATTCGGATACGCAGTATTTT.

The chain employs TRBV19 and TRBJ1-1, with 7 bases aligning to TRBD1. Germline-derived CDR1 and CDR2 are LNHDA and SQIVND (reference sequence). This CDR3 region has 15 residues. Trimming at V came to 2 bases and at J to 0 bases, leaving 3 bases not matched to a gene. The CDR3, as DNA: TGTGCCAGTAGTATAAGGGACAGATTGAACACTGAAGCTTTCTTT. Amino acid sequence: CASSIRDRLNTEAFF.

V usage is TRBV11-3 and J usage is TRBJ2-1, with no clear D. V was clipped by 0 bases and J by 5 bases, with 8 bases between them. Germline CDR1 reads SGHNT; CDR2 reads YENEEA. This CDR3 spans 14 amino acids. The CDR3 bases are TGTGCCAGCAGCTTAGATTTAGGCGACAATGAGCAGTTCTTC. Protein: CASSLDLGDNEQFF.

This CDR3 is CASSPTTDTQYF. As DNA, the CDR3 is TGTGCCAGCAGCCCCACCACAGATACGCAGTATTTT. The chain employs TRBV27 and TRBJ2-3; the D is unclear. This CDR3 comprises 12 residues. Germline V gives CDR1 MNHEY, CDR2 SMNVEV (reference sequence). With 6 bases removed from V and 2 bases from J, the gap between germline ends came to 6 bases.

V and J are TRBV5-1 and TRBJ2-1, with unresolved D. This CDR3 has 13 amino acids. V was shortened by 3 bases and J by 4 bases, with 8 bases between the two germline ends. Germline V gives CDR1 SGHRS, CDR2 YFSETQ. This CDR3 is CASSYGGYNEQFF. The DNA of the CDR3 is TGCGCCAGCAGCTATGGTGGATACAATGAGCAGTTCTTC.

This clone was detected a few times. This sequence joins TRBV27 and TRBJ1-5, with 10 nucleotides matching TRBD1. This CDR3 contains 14 residues. In germline, CDR1 is MNHEY, CDR2 SMNVEV (reference sequence). J lost 5 bases, V lost 5 bases, and 3 bases had no gene match. The CDR3 bases are TGTGCCAGCAGTCCCGGGACAGGGGATCAGCCCCAGCATTTT. Translation gives CASSPGTGDQPQHF.

The chain combines TRBV28 with TRBJ1-2; D unresolved. V lost 9 bases and J 1 base, leaving 9 bases between the germline ends. Germline V gene lookup returns CDR1 MDHEN and CDR2 SYDVKM. CDR3 size: 12 residues. The chain's CDR3 is CARKTLNYGYTF. The CDR3 nucleotides read TGTGCCAGAAAAACCCTTAACTATGGCTACACCTTC.

This chain joins TRBV30 and TRBJ1-5; 9 bases are shared with TRBD1. J gave up 7 bases and V 3 bases, and 4 bases lay outside the gene matches. The CDR3 length is 13 residues. The germline gives CDR1 GTSNPN, CDR2 SVGIG (reference sequence). CDR3 in amino acids: CAWRGQGGQPQHF. CDR3 sequence (DNA): TGTGCCTGGAGGGGACAGGGCGGCCAGCCCCAGCATTTT.

The chain uses TRBV5-1 and TRBJ1-3; D is unclear. Germline assignment: CDR1 SGHRS and CDR2 YFSETQ. V shed 5 bases and J shed 0 bases, with 12 bases lying between them. This CDR3 is 15 amino acids long. For the CDR3, the DNA is TGCGCCAGCAGGTCCCAGGAAGCCTCTGGAAACACCATATATTTT. Protein product: CASRSQEASGNTIYF.

CDR3 nucleotides: TGCAGCGTGGGGGGCCTAGCGGGAGGACTTTCCTACGAGCAGTACTTC. Amino acids: CSVGGLAGGLSYEQYF. The chain combines TRBV29-1 with TRBJ2-7, with 11 positions matching TRBD2. The germline V gene encodes CDR1 SQVTM and CDR2 ANQGSEA. This CDR3 has 16 residues. V trimming: 6 bases; J trimming: 1 base; junction bases outside the gene matches: 11.

V is TRBV7-6 and J is TRBJ1-1; D is undetermined. CDR3 length: 11 amino acids. Germline V gene data show CDR1 as SGHVS and CDR2 as FNYEAQ. V was cut by 5 bases and J by 7 bases, with 8 bases left in between. The CDR3 spells CASSPQLEAFF. DNA of the CDR3: TGTGCCAGCAGCCCACAGCTTGAAGCTTTCTTT.

The chain recombines TRBV7-9 with TRBJ1-1; D perhaps matches TRBD1 (5 bases). Germline V CDR1 and CDR2: SEHNR, FQNEAQ (reference sequence). The ends were cut back, 2 bases at V and 1 base at J, with 14 bases in the middle. This CDR3 has 16 residues. The CDR3, as DNA: TGTGCCAGCAGCTTATCCCAGGGTTCACCGAACACTGAAGCTTTCTTT. This translates into CASSLSQGSPNTEAFF.

In its sample, this clone was seen once. The J gene is TRBJ2-1, the V gene TRBV28, with 8 bases matching TRBD2. The germline V gene encodes CDR1 MDHEN and CDR2 SYDVKM. This CDR3 is 15 amino acids long. The V gene end was trimmed by 6 bases and the J gene end by 7 bases; junction bases not matched to a gene: 11. CDR3 region: CASSEPGLVGNEQFF. The CDR3 DNA reads TGTGCCAGCAGCGAGCCGGGACTAGTTGGTAATGAGCAGTTCTTC.

The V gene is TRBV2, the J gene TRBJ1-4, with 7 bases identical to TRBD1. The CDR3 extends over 15 amino acids. Trimming cost V 5 bases and J 8 bases; bases outside gene matches: 11. Germline-derived CDR1 and CDR2 are SNHLY and FYNNEI. CDR3 sequence reads: CASSNGQAIGEKLFF. The CDR3 coding sequence is TGTGCCAGCAGTAACGGACAGGCTATTGGAGAAAAACTGTTTTTT.

The gene calls are TRBV28 and TRBJ1-1; TRBD1 agrees at 11 bases. Germline CDR1 and CDR2: MDHEN and SYDVKM. The CDR3 contains 16 residues. V was clipped by 3 bases and J by 1 base; unmatched bases: 4. The DNA of the CDR3 is TGTGCCAGCAGTTTTGGGACAGGGGGATGGAACACTGAAGCTTTCTTT. Residues: CASSFGTGGWNTEAFF.

V and J are TRBV18 and TRBJ2-7; 8 bases are a match to TRBD1. Looked up from germline, CDR1 is KGHSH and CDR2 is LQKENI. J was trimmed by 7 bases and V by 0 bases; bases with no gene match: 8. This CDR3 has 15 residues. The CDR3 is CASSPPYPDREEQYF. The DNA of the CDR3 is TGTGCCAGCTCACCACCCTACCCGGACAGGGAAGAGCAGTACTTC.

V is TRBV14 and J is TRBJ2-7, with 7 positions matching TRBD1. From germline, CDR1 is SGHDN and CDR2 FVKESK. The length of the CDR3 is 14 residues. V trimming: 5 bases; J trimming: 6 bases; junction bases outside the gene matches: 10. The CDR3 reads CASSGTVRGGEQYF. The CDR3 nucleotides read TGTGCCAGCAGCGGGACAGTCCGTGGGGGCGAGCAGTACTTC.

The chain couples TRBV19 to TRBJ1-4; D is uncertain. Trimming took 10 bases from V and 2 from J, leaving 17 bases between them. Germline CDR1 and CDR2: LNHDA and SQIVND (reference sequence). The CDR3 extends over 15 amino acids. The CDR3 DNA reads TGTGCCACTCATGCTGGACTTGGCACTAATGAAAAACTGTTTTTT. This encodes CATHAGLGTNEKLFF. Full variable domain (outside the CDR3, taken from reference TRBV19 and TRBJ1-4): DGGITQSPKYLFRKEGQNVTLSCEQNLNHDAMYWYRQDPGQGLRLIYYSQIVNDFQKGDIAEGYSVSREKKESFPLTVTSAQKNPTAFYLCATHAGLGTNEKLFFGSGTQLSVL.

The chain joins TRBV4-2 to TRBJ2-7; D is unresolved. CDR3 length: 13 residues. V was cut by 3 bases and J by 3 bases, with 9 bases left in between. Germline V gene data show CDR1 as LGHNA and CDR2 as YNFKEQ. The CDR3 sequence: CASSHIQNYEQYF. The CDR3 DNA reads as TGTGCCAGCAGCCACATCCAAAACTACGAGCAGTACTTC.

The gene calls are TRBV28 and TRBJ1-5; the D is unclear. Germline V CDR1 and CDR2: MDHEN, SYDVKM. The CDR3 is 12 residues long. V gave up 6 bases and J gave up 7 bases, with 10 bases separating them. The CDR3 coding sequence is TGTGCCAGCAGACAAGACTCACAGCCCCAGCATTTT. The encoded protein is CASRQDSQPQHF.

This clone was detected once. The chain links TRBV19 to TRBJ2-5; D gene ambiguous. Trimming left V 6 bases short and J 5 bases short, with 19 bases between. This CDR3 region has 15 residues. The V gene's germline CDR1 is LNHDA and CDR2 SQIVND (reference sequence). The CDR3 region has the DNA TGTGCCAGTAGCCCTTCGGGCGGCGAACAGGAGACCCAGTACTTC. Residues: CASSPSGGEQETQYF.

The CDR3 DNA reads TGTGCCAGTAGTATAGTGGCCAGTTCCTACGAGCAGTACTTC. Translating it yields CASSIVASSYEQYF. This rearrangement joins TRBV19 to TRBJ2-7; unclear D gene. This CDR3 contains 14 residues. V lost 1 base, J lost 1 base, and 8 bases lay in between. Germline CDR1 LNHDA, CDR2 SQIVND (reference sequence).